These T cell receptor beta chains were read from a single sample in a study of post-analysis software for immune sequencing data. Via MiXCR, TCRdb re-called the PCR reads, giving one row per CDR3 protein. The sample records some 370,000 distinct CDR3 sequences, around a third being singletons. Sequenced sample: blood. These receptors were collected from a girl between 5 and 17 years old with multiple sclerosis. Each CDR3 is given with its conserved first and last residue. Fields, in order: clone size, V gene, D gene, J gene, CDR3 protein, CDR3 DNA. The D gene is left open where the match is weak. The size of a clone is reported for some rows only, either as once, few or many, or as a class for expanded clones.

>-|TRBV6-1|TRBD1|TRBJ1-5
CASRAGGFQPQHF
TGTGCCAGCCGGGCAGGGGGCTTTCAGCCCCAGCATTTT
>few|TRBV6-5|-|TRBJ2-7
CASSSTGTGSYEQYF
TGTGCCAGCAGTTCCACCGGGACTGGCTCCTACGAGCAGTACTTC
>-|TRBV27|-|TRBJ2-2
CASSRQVVTGELFF
TGTGCCAGCAGTAGACAGGTCGTCACCGGGGAGCTGTTTTTT
>-|TRBV2|-|TRBJ1-4
CASSGYEKLFF
TGTGCCAGCAGTGGGTATGAAAAACTGTTTTTT
>few|TRBV4-1|TRBD1|TRBJ2-7
CASSQLPTGPLYEQYF
TGCGCCAGCAGCCAATTGCCGACAGGGCCGTTGTATGAGCAGTACTTC
>-|TRBV11-2|TRBD1|TRBJ1-2
CASSPDRGHGYTF
TGTGCCAGCAGCCCTGACAGGGGGCATGGCTACACCTTC
>-|TRBV20-1|-|TRBJ2-5
CSARPDTLIQETQYF
TGCAGTGCTAGACCAGACACGCTAATCCAAGAGACCCAGTACTTC
>few|TRBV5-1|-|TRBJ2-7
CALRPCEQYF
TGCGCCCTCCGGCCTTGCGAGCAGTACTTC
>-|TRBV12-3/TRBV12-4|TRBD1|TRBJ2-7
CASSFGGQETYEQYF
TGTGCCAGCAGCTTTGGGGGACAGGAAACCTACGAGCAGTACTTC
>few|TRBV6-6|TRBD1|TRBJ1-2
CASSNRQGQTYGYTF
TGTGCCAGCAGTAACAGACAGGGCCAAACTTATGGCTACACCTTC
>few|TRBV6-5|TRBD2|TRBJ2-3
CASSRSGGQGDTQYF
TGTGCCAGCAGTCGCAGCGGGGGGCAGGGGGATACGCAGTATTTT
>few|TRBV24-1|-|TRBJ2-3
CATSDTRGRTDTQYF
TGTGCCACCAGTGATACCCGGGGGCGCACAGATACGCAGTATTTT
>few|TRBV18|TRBD1|TRBJ1-2
CASSPPTGDGYTF
TGTGCCAGCTCACCACCAACAGGGGATGGCTACACCTTC
>few|TRBV7-2|-|TRBJ1-6
CASSSPGTVYNSPLHF
TGTGCCAGCAGCTCGCCTGGGACGGTGTATAATTCACCCCTCCACTTT
>few|TRBV7-2|-|TRBJ1-2
CASSLISGDGGYTF
TGTGCCAGCAGCTTGATTTCAGGGGACGGAGGCTACACCTTC
>-|TRBV6-6|-|TRBJ2-7
CASSQRGGGSYEQYF
TGTGCCAGCAGCCAAAGGGGGGGAGGCTCCTACGAGCAGTACTTC
>-|TRBV25-1|-|TRBJ2-3
CASSESGRVSIGDTQYF
TGTGCCAGCAGTGAATCGGGCAGGGTATCGATTGGTGATACGCAGTATTTT
>-|TRBV5-1|TRBD1|TRBJ1-5
CASSLGDSGANQPQHF
TGCGCCAGCAGCTTGGGGGACAGTGGGGCCAATCAGCCCCAGCATTTT
>-|TRBV3-1|-|TRBJ2-3
CASSQDLGVSTDTQYF
TGTGCCAGCAGCCAAGATTTGGGAGTTAGCACAGATACGCAGTATTTT
>-|TRBV6-5|TRBD1|TRBJ1-1
CASSSRQGPVNTEAFF
TGTGCCAGCAGTTCACGACAGGGGCCGGTGAACACTGAAGCTTTCTTT
>few|TRBV2|-|TRBJ2-7
CASRRGQLTSYEQYF
TGTGCCAGCAGGCGGGGACAGCTAACCTCCTACGAGCAGTACTTC
>-|TRBV2|TRBD2|TRBJ2-7
CASSGLALGYEQYF
TGTGCCAGCAGTGGACTAGCGCTGGGGTACGAGCAGTACTTC
>-|TRBV7-9|TRBD1|TRBJ1-5
CASSFTGGAYQPQHF
TGTGCCAGCAGCTTTACAGGGGGCGCCTATCAGCCCCAGCATTTT
>-|TRBV6-5|-|TRBJ1-1
CASSLTDLNTEAFF
TGTGCCAGCAGTTTGACAGACCTGAACACTGAAGCTTTCTTT
>-|TRBV2|-|TRBJ2-7
CASSESHEQYF
TGTGCCAGCAGTGAATCCCACGAGCAGTACTTC
>once|TRBV20-1|-|TRBJ1-1
CSASGGGLMNTEAFF
TGCAGTGCTAGTGGGGGGGGTCTCATGAACACTGAAGCTTTCTTT
>-|TRBV10-1|-|TRBJ2-7
CASRQPGKLDEQYF
TGCGCCAGCAGACAACCGGGGAAGCTCGATGAGCAGTACTTC
>once|TRBV20-1|TRBD2|TRBJ2-3
CSARTLLTSRDTQYF
TGCAGTGCTAGGACCCTCCTGACTAGCAGGGATACGCAGTATTTT
>-|TRBV4-1|-|TRBJ2-7
CALSSTRNYEQYF
TGCGCCCTCTCCTCAACACGGAACTACGAGCAGTACTTC
>-|TRBV4-3|-|TRBJ2-1
CASSQDLGAPNNEQFF
TGCGCCAGCAGCCAAGATCTGGGAGCGCCCAACAATGAGCAGTTCTTC
>few|TRBV27|-|TRBJ1-5
CASSHTAYSNQPQHF
TGTGCCAGCAGCCATACAGCATATAGCAATCAGCCCCAGCATTTT
>once|TRBV5-6|TRBD2|TRBJ2-5
CASSLATSGGRETQYF
TGTGCCAGCAGCTTGGCGACTAGCGGGGGGAGAGAGACCCAGTACTTC
>-|TRBV20-1|-|TRBJ1-2
CSARDLGPRGYGYTF
TGCAGTGCTAGAGATCTGGGCCCCCGGGGCTATGGCTACACCTTC
>-|TRBV5-1|-|TRBJ1-2
CASSVWQGETNYGYTF
TGCGCCAGCAGCGTTTGGCAAGGGGAAACTAACTATGGCTACACCTTC
>few|TRBV3-1|-|TRBJ1-1
CASILASSGTEAFF
TGTGCCAGCATCCTAGCATCTAGTGGCACTGAAGCTTTCTTT
>-|TRBV12-3/TRBV12-4|-|TRBJ1-1
CASSSRPRNGGDTEAFF
TGTGCCAGCAGTTCTAGGCCACGGAACGGAGGGGACACTGAAGCTTTCTTT
>-|TRBV3-1|-|TRBJ2-7
CASSQDRGRAYEQYF
TGTGCCAGCAGCCAAGACCGGGGACGGGCTTACGAGCAGTACTTC
>-|TRBV7-2|TRBD2|TRBJ2-3
CASRRGSTGGPSDTQYF
TGTGCCAGCAGACGTGGGTCAACGGGGGGGCCGAGCGATACGCAGTATTTT
>once|TRBV21-1|-|TRBJ2-5
CASSSGVGEWEETQYF
TGTGCCAGCAGCTCTGGGGTGGGGGAATGGGAAGAGACCCAGTACTTC
>few|TRBV7-8|TRBD1|TRBJ2-7
CASSSPANRGASYEQYF
TGTGCCAGCAGCTCCCCCGCCAACAGGGGGGCCTCCTACGAGCAGTACTTC
>-|TRBV7-9|TRBD1|TRBJ2-5
CASTSRATGENEEQYF
TGTGCCAGCACCTCGAGAGCGACAGGGGAGAATGAAGAGCAGTACTTC
>-|TRBV20-1|TRBD2|TRBJ2-1
CSAFSRGGRGEQFF
TGCAGTGCTTTTTCGCGGGGGGGCCGGGGTGAGCAGTTCTTC
>-|TRBV15|-|TRBJ2-5
CATSKRAERSYGQYF
TGTGCCACCAGCAAACGGGCTGAACGCTCCTACGGGCAGTACTTC
>-|TRBV7-9|TRBD1|TRBJ2-3
CASSWDRGSLRTSTDTQYF
TGTGCCAGCAGCTGGGACAGGGGGAGCCTAAGAACTAGCACAGATACGCAGTATTTT
>few|TRBV5-5|-|TRBJ1-4
CASSLGYRALTNEKLFF
TGTGCCAGCAGCTTGGGGTACAGGGCCCTCACTAATGAAAAACTGTTTTTT